The table lists the clone carrying this T cell receptor (beta chain) with many counts. The data were taken from a study of CXCR3 chemokines and chemotherapy response in bladder cancer. In TCRdb, the PCR reads were re-called with MiXCR into one record per CDR3 protein. The sample holds about 3,500 distinct CDR3 sequences; roughly a quarter are singletons and the top ten take roughly 13%. The CDR3 covers 15 residues. Trimming took 0 bases from V and 5 from J, leaving 14 bases between them. Germline V lookup: CDR1 KGHSH, CDR2 LQKENI. The chain employs TRBV18 and TRBJ2-7; possibly TRBD2 for D (5 bases). Sample collection occurred from a patient whose treatment included neoadjuvant chemotherapy. This TCR derives from a human donor with bladder cancer that did not respond to neoadjuvant chemotherapy. CDR3 nucleotides: TGTGCCAGCTCACCACCGAGGGTCGAGGGCCACGAGCAGTACTTC. Its translation: CASSPPRVEGHEQYF.